Listed below are T cell receptor beta chains from one sample, sequenced in a study of T-cell reconstitution after alpha-beta-depleted transplantation in children. TCRdb processed the PCR reads anew with MiXCR; each CDR3 protein has one entry. This table holds approximately 300,000 distinct CDR3 sequences, about a tenth found once. This sample comprised PBMCs, obtained before TCRalphabeta/CD19-depleted stem cell transplant. These receptors were collected from a boy younger than two with acute myeloid leukemia, due to receive a stem cell transplant. Both conserved end residues are part of each CDR3. D genes are given only for firm matches. Not all rows give a size; the values are once, few, many and, for expanded clones, a class.

d_gene: .
j_gene: TRBJ1-4
abundance: .
v_gene: TRBV5-1
CDR3nt: TGCGCCAGCAGCTTGGTAATGTCAGGTGGGAATGAAAAACTGTTTTTT
CDR3aa: CASSLVMSGGNEKLFF

d_gene: .
j_gene: TRBJ2-1
abundance: few
v_gene: TRBV7-2
CDR3nt: TGTGCCAGCAGCTTAGCCTCTAGCCTTCTCTCCTACAATGAGCAGTTCTTC
CDR3aa: CASSLASSLLSYNEQFF

d_gene: .
j_gene: TRBJ1-1
abundance: many
v_gene: TRBV7-2
CDR3nt: TGTGCCAGCAGCTTAGTACAGGGGAACACTGAAGCTTTCTTT
CDR3aa: CASSLVQGNTEAFF

d_gene: TRBD1
j_gene: TRBJ2-1
abundance: many
v_gene: TRBV7-7
CDR3nt: TGTGCTAGCAGCTTAGGTGGCAGGGGGCCCTACAATGAGCAGTTCTTC
CDR3aa: CASSLGGRGPYNEQFF

d_gene: .
j_gene: TRBJ2-2
abundance: many
v_gene: TRBV27
CDR3nt: TGTGCCAGCAGTTTCGAAGTCCCGAACACCGGGGAGCTGTTTTTT
CDR3aa: CASSFEVPNTGELFF

d_gene: TRBD1
j_gene: TRBJ1-1
abundance: many
v_gene: TRBV20-1
CDR3nt: TGCAGTGCTCTCAGGGGGCGGGAGACTGAAGCTTTCTTT
CDR3aa: CSALRGRETEAFF

d_gene: .
j_gene: TRBJ1-1
abundance: .
v_gene: TRBV6-1
CDR3nt: TGTGCCAGCAAGGCGGAGCTGAACACTGAAGCTTTCTTT
CDR3aa: CASKAELNTEAFF

d_gene: TRBD2
j_gene: TRBJ2-1
abundance: many
v_gene: TRBV7-9
CDR3nt: TGTGCCAGCAGCTTAGTGGGACTAGCGGGAGGTCGGTCCTACAATGAGCAGTTCTTC
CDR3aa: CASSLVGLAGGRSYNEQFF

d_gene: .
j_gene: TRBJ2-7
abundance: many
v_gene: TRBV5-5
CDR3nt: TGTGCCAGCCGCTACCCAACTCAGGGGAACGGTAGCTCCTACGAGCAGTACTTC
CDR3aa: CASRYPTQGNGSSYEQYF

d_gene: TRBD1
j_gene: TRBJ2-1
abundance: .
v_gene: TRBV30
CDR3nt: TGTGCCTGGAGTAGCGGACAGGGCTATGAGCAGTTCTTC
CDR3aa: CAWSSGQGYEQFF

d_gene: .
j_gene: TRBJ2-5
abundance: many
v_gene: TRBV4-3
CDR3nt: TGCGCCAGCAGCCGTAACCTACGTGGGCGCGCCGCCGAGACCCAGTACTTC
CDR3aa: CASSRNLRGRAAETQYF

d_gene: .
j_gene: TRBJ2-3
abundance: many
v_gene: TRBV7-2
CDR3nt: TGTGCCAGCAGGACTCAGGGGAGGACAGATACGCAGTATTTT
CDR3aa: CASRTQGRTDTQYF

d_gene: TRBD1
j_gene: TRBJ2-7
abundance: many
v_gene: TRBV7-2
CDR3nt: TGTGCCAGCAGTTTGGTACAGGGGGCTTACGAGCAGTACTTC
CDR3aa: CASSLVQGAYEQYF

d_gene: .
j_gene: TRBJ1-2
abundance: many
v_gene: TRBV20-1
CDR3nt: TGCAGTGCTATCCCTAGACAGGTCTATGGCTACACCTTC
CDR3aa: CSAIPRQVYGYTF

d_gene: .
j_gene: TRBJ2-6
abundance: many
v_gene: TRBV12-3/TRBV12-4
CDR3nt: TGTGCCAGCAGTTTAGAACGGTCTGGGGCCAACGTCCTGACTTTC
CDR3aa: CASSLERSGANVLTF